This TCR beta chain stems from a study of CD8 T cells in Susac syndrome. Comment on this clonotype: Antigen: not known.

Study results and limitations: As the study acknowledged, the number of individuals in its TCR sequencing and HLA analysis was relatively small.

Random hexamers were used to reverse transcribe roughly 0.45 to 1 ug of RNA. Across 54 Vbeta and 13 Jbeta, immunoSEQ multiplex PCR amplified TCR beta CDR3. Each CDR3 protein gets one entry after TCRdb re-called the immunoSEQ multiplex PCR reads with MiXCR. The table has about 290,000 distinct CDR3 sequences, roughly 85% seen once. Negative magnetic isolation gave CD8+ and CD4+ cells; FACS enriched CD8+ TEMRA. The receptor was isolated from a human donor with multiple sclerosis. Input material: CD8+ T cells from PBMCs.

As DNA, the CDR3 is TGCGCCAGCAGCCAAGATCCCCCAGCGGGATTTGGTGAGCAGTTCTTC. Residues: CASSQDPPAGFGEQFF. The chain couples TRBV4-3 to TRBJ2-1; 7 positions agree with TRBD2. The J segment lost 9 bases and the V segment lost 0 bases, leaving 11 bases of the junction unmatched. The CDR3 runs 16 residues. Germline V CDR1 and CDR2: LGHNA, YSLEER.